The 17 T cell receptor delta chains listed next were all sequenced from one sample in a study of in vitro expanded adult blood gammadelta T cells. The antigens of these receptors remain unknown. TCRdb redid the clone calls on the 5' RACE reads with CATT. The sample lists about 680 delta-chain clones; roughly half were seen once. After expansion, live CD3+ TCRgammadelta+ Vgamma9+ Vdelta2+ T cells were FACS-sorted. A one-day pulse of approximately 11 nM HMBPP was given to PBMC before three washes. The cells grew for roughly 15 days in culture, receiving fresh IL-2 every 3 to 4 days. The material was gamma-delta T cells from peripheral blood expanded in culture, obtained from an in vitro culture stimulated with HMBPP. Source of these receptors: an adult in good health.

About this clone itself: Given a far larger clone just one base away, this is likely a sequencing read error. At the DNA level, this CDR3 is encoded by other sequences in the same sample as well. This chain uses TRDV2 with TRDJ1; weak D call: TRDD3 (5 bases). CDR1 and CDR2 (germline): GEAIGNYY, EKD. The CDR3 loop spans 15 amino acids. The CDR3 sequence is CACDDIGANTDKLIF. CDR3 in DNA: TGTGCCTGTGACGATATTGGGGCAAACACCGATAAACTGATCTTT.

There are a few counts of this clone. With only one base between it and a far larger clone, this is likely a read error. This sample includes further DNA sequences coding for the same CDR3. The chain carries TRDV2 and TRDJ1; D might be TRDD3 (6 bases). CDR3 size: 17 residues. Germline assignment: CDR1 GEAIGNYY and CDR2 EKD. CDR3 region: CACDDLGEDTYTDKLIF. The CDR3 nucleotides are TGTGCCTGTGACGACCTTGGCGAGGATACCTACACAGATAAACTCATCTTT.

This clone occurred a few times. This likely traces to a read error, being one base from a far larger clone. Other DNA sequences from this sample encode an identical CDR3 as well. This rearrangement joins TRDV2 to TRDJ1; no definite D call. This CDR3 is built from 13 residues. V was shortened by 3 bases and J by 5 bases, with 12 bases between the two germline ends. Germline-derived CDR1 and CDR2 are GEAIGNYY and EKD. This CDR3 reads CACDPMSTDKLIF. The CDR3 DNA is TGTGCCTGTGACCCCATGAGTACAGATAAACTCATCTTT.

A word on this clone: A read error may be the cause here, since a much bigger clone is one base away. Other DNA sequences in this sample translate to the same CDR3. The V and J genes are TRDV2 and TRDJ1, with D maybe TRDD3 (6 bases). The V gene's germline CDR1 is GEAIGNYY and CDR2 EKD. The CDR3 covers 21 residues. The DNA for the CDR3 is TGTGCCTGTGACCCCATTCAGTGGGGATCCCTATCCCAGAGTTACACTGATAAACTCATCTTT. Its translation: CACDPIQWGSLSQSYTDKLIF.

In regard to this clone: A far larger clone is just one base off, so this is likely a read error. J is TRDJ3 and V is TRDV2; 9 nucleotides line up with TRDD3. This CDR3 spans 21 amino acids. J lost 2 bases, V lost 3 bases, and 16 bases had no gene match. From germline, CDR1 is GEAIGNYY and CDR2 EKD. This CDR3 reads CACDSVKVGDMQAWDTRQMFF. Here the CDR3 DNA reads TGTGCCTGTGACTCCGTAAAGGTGGGGGATATGCAAGCCTGGGACACCCGACAGATGTTTTTC.

A remark on this clone: A far larger clone differs by one base, so this is likely a read error. V gene TRDV2 combines with J gene TRDJ1; TRDD3 aligns across 12 bases. CDR3 length: 20 amino acids. The V gene end was trimmed by 2 bases and the J gene end by 2 bases; junction bases not matched to a gene: 17. CDR1 and CDR2 from the germline V gene are GEAIGNYY and EKD. The chain's CDR3 is CACDNVWTATGGYRTDKLIF. CDR3 DNA: TGTGCCTGTGACAACGTGTGGACTGCAACTGGGGGATACCGAACCGATAAACTCATCTTT.

Turning to this clone: Translating this DNA gives a protein that differs at residue 5 from the TCRdb one, which belongs to a much larger clone; a read error is likely, and the protein shown is this translation. The chain recombines TRDV2 with TRDJ1; D unresolved. The CDR3 runs 15 residues. Trimming cost V 3 bases and J 1 base, with 14 bases left between them. Germline CDR1 is GEAIGNYY and CDR2 is EKD. CDR3 bases: TGTGCCTGTGACGCGATAAGCTGGCCCACCGATAAACTCATCTTT. This sequence encodes CACDAISWPTDKLIF.

Remarks on this clone: This may come from a read error, since a much larger clone is one base off. The same CDR3 can be traced to other DNA sequences in this sample. The chain combines TRDV2 with TRDJ1; D uncertain. This CDR3 contains 13 residues. The V end was cut by 3 bases, the J end by 5 bases, with 12 bases between. CDR1 is GEAIGNYY and CDR2 is EKD in the germline V gene. In DNA, the CDR3 is TGTGCCTGTGACCCCATGAGTACTGATAAACTCATCTTT. Residues: CACDPMSTDKLIF.

As to this clone: A far larger clone is just one base off, so this is likely a read error. The same CDR3 is also encoded by other DNA sequences in this sample. J is TRDJ1 and V is TRDV2, with 9 nucleotides matching TRDD3. V shed 1 base, J shed 0 bases, and the junction held 11 bases outside the gene matches. The CDR3 is made up of 18 amino acids. CDR1 GEAIGNYY and CDR2 EKD come from the germline V gene. The CDR3 DNA reads TGTGCCTGTGACACAGTTAGTACTGGGGGACAGTACACCGATAAACTCATCTTT. Amino acid sequence: CACDTVSTGGQYTDKLIF.

Comment on this clone: This likely came from a read error, as a far larger clone is one base away. This specimen includes other DNA sequences encoding the same CDR3. V gene TRDV2 combines with J gene TRDJ1; 8 bases fit TRDD3. Germline V gene lookup returns CDR1 GEAIGNYY and CDR2 EKD. The CDR3 has 15 amino acids. Trimming took 0 bases from V and 3 from J; bases not matched to a gene: 5. As DNA, the CDR3 is TGTGCCTGTGACACCGTAGGGGGATATTCCGATAAACTCATCTTT. Translation gives CACDTVGGYSDKLIF.

Note on this clone: This likely traces to a read error, being one base from a far larger clone. Within the sample, other DNA sequences also encode this same CDR3. This chain links TRDV2 with TRDJ1, with 9 positions matching TRDD3. Germline trimming cut 2 bases from V and 0 bases from J; bases unmatched to any gene: 12. Germline CDR1 reads GEAIGNYY; CDR2 reads EKD. The CDR3 runs 18 residues. CDR3 protein: CACDKIPVLGEYTDKLIF. CDR3 coding DNA: TGTGCCTGTGACAAGATACCAGTACTGGGGGAGTACACCGATAAACTCATCTTT.

Comments on this clone: A single base is all that separates this from a far larger clone, so a read error is likely. V and J are TRDV2 and TRDJ1; possible D gene TRDD3, 6 bases. CDR3 length: 22 residues. Trimming pared 3 bases from V and 0 bases from J, leaving 34 bases between. Germline V CDR1 and CDR2: GEAIGNYY, EKD. The CDR3, as DNA: TGTGCCTGTGACCCCATCTTAGAAGAAGGGGGGGACCGACAGACTAACACCGATAAACTCATCTTT. Translating gives CACDPILEEGGDRQTNTDKLIF.

For this clone: The likely explanation is a read error, given a far larger clone one base away. Within the sample, other DNA sequences also encode this same CDR3. This chain connects TRDV2 to TRDJ1; no clear D. The CDR3 covers 13 residues. Germline V lookup: CDR1 GEAIGNYY, CDR2 EKD. The CDR3 loop reads CACDPMSTDKLIF. For the CDR3, the DNA is TGTGCCTGTGACCCCATGAGTACCGACAAACTCATCTTT.

This clone was recorded a few times. This clone may be a read error of a much larger clone one base away. This specimen includes other DNA sequences encoding the same CDR3. For the CDR3, the DNA is TGTGCCTGTGACACGATGGTGGGGGACTCCACTGATAAACTCATCTTT. The encoded protein is CACDTMVGDSTDKLIF. The chain joins TRDV2 to TRDJ1; 7 nucleotides match TRDD3. Germline CDR1 GEAIGNYY, CDR2 EKD. The trim removed 1 base at V and 5 bases at J, leaving 12 bases unmatched. The length of the CDR3 is 16 residues.

As to this clone: A far larger clone is only one base removed, so a read error is likely. This sequence joins TRDV2 and TRDJ1; D unclear. Germline assignment: CDR1 GEAIGNYY and CDR2 EKD. The CDR3 runs to 19 residues. The V end lost 0 bases, the J end lost 7 bases, and 29 bases lay between the germline ends. The CDR3 is CACDTVRIGSNPVSGKLIF. In DNA form, the CDR3 reads TGTGCCTGTGACACCGTCCGGATTGGGAGCAACCCGGTTAGCGGTAAACTCATCTTT.

This clone ranks as large (0.1 to 1%). Within the sample, other DNA sequences also encode this same CDR3. The chain links TRDV2 to TRDJ1, with 8 nucleotides matching TRDD3. The CDR3 extends over 18 amino acids. The germline gives CDR1 GEAIGNYY, CDR2 EKD. Trimming removed 3 bases from V and 1 base from J; junction bases left unmatched: 15. The CDR3 is CACDPVGDVPRGTDKLIF. CDR3 DNA: TGTGCCTGTGACCCCGTGGGGGATGTTCCCCGAGGCACCGATAAACTCATCTTT.

By share, this clone ranks as large. At the DNA level, this CDR3 is encoded by other sequences in the same sample as well. J is TRDJ1 and V is TRDV2; 8 bases fit TRDD3. Germline trimming cut 3 bases from V and 0 bases from J; bases unmatched to any gene: 8. CDR1 and CDR2 (germline): GEAIGNYY, EKD. This CDR3 is built from 16 residues. The CDR3 DNA follows: TGTGCCTGTGACCCGATTACTGGGGGGTACACCGATAAACTCATCTTT. It is translated as CACDPITGGYTDKLIF.